The 10 T cell receptor beta chains below come from one sample, sequenced in a study of blood T cell repertoires in COVID-19. Only in-frame clones appear in the TCRdb table, and some are missing; sequencing was by immunoSEQ multiplex PCR. In the table there are 300,000 to 450,000 clones, 80% to 90% of which are singletons. The sequenced sample consisted of peripheral blood. The receptors here all came from a woman aged 30 to 39 with COVID-19, enrolled during active disease.

The V call is TRBV4-1, the J call TRBJ1-2; D is uncertain. The CDR3 runs 16 residues. Germline V gene data show CDR1 as MGHRA and CDR2 as YSYEKL. Trimming stripped 4 bases from V and 4 bases from J, with 19 bases between. The DNA of the CDR3 is TGCGCCAGCAGCCCATCCGCTATTGGACTGAGCTATGGCTACACCTTC. Translation gives CASSPSAIGLSYGYTF.

V is TRBV30 and J is TRBJ2-7; 8 bases fit TRBD2. Losses at the gene ends were 3 bases for V and 6 bases for J; bases not matched to a gene: 4. CDR1 GTSNPN and CDR2 SVGIG come from the germline V gene (reference sequence). The CDR3 extends over 12 amino acids. CDR3 in amino acids: CAWSISGSEQYF. The CDR3 region has the DNA TGTGCCTGGAGCATAAGCGGGAGCGAGCAGTACTTC.

This clone came up a few times. The DNA for the CDR3 is TGTGCCAGCAGCTTAACCAGGGGTAGCTCTGGAAACACCATATATTTT. This sequence encodes CASSLTRGSSGNTIYF. The gene calls are TRBV7-2 and TRBJ1-3; D might be TRBD1 (6 bases). Germline CDR1 reads SGHTA; CDR2 reads FQGNSA. There are 16 residues in the CDR3. V lost 2 bases and J lost 0, with 11 bases in between.

This chain joins TRBV19 and TRBJ2-7; 10 nucleotides line up with TRBD2. Germline assignment: CDR1 LNHDA and CDR2 SQIVND (reference sequence). After removal of 6 bases from V and 2 bases from J, the junction contained 7 bases not matched to a gene. The CDR3 has 15 amino acids. CDR3 bases: TGTGCCAGTAGCCGATCTAGCGGGAGCCCCTACGAGCAGTACTTC. Translating it yields CASSRSSGSPYEQYF.

The chain uses TRBV28 and TRBJ1-2, with TRBD1 identical over 8 bases. In germline, CDR1 is MDHEN, CDR2 SYDVKM. The CDR3 covers 11 residues. V lost 11 bases to trimming and J lost 4 bases; unmatched junction nucleotides: 3. Written as DNA, the CDR3 is TGTGCCGGCGGACAGGGCTATGGCTACACCTTC. It is translated as CAGGQGYGYTF.

The gene calls are TRBV2 and TRBJ1-2, with D unclear. In germline, CDR1 is SNHLY, CDR2 FYNNEI. The CDR3 is 14 residues long. V gave up 6 bases and J gave up 4 bases, with 15 bases separating them. The DNA of the CDR3 is TGTGCCAGCAGCCTCCTCGGAGCCCTCTATGGCTACACCTTC. Amino acids: CASSLLGALYGYTF.

The chain has TRBV28 and TRBJ1-1; no clear D gene. This CDR3 spans 11 amino acids. Deletions cut 1 base from V and 8 bases from J, with 5 bases between. Looked up from germline, CDR1 is MDHEN and CDR2 is SYDVKM. The CDR3 sequence is CASSLLQEAFF. The CDR3 bases are TGTGCCAGCAGTTTATTGCAGGAAGCTTTCTTT.

The chain links TRBV18 to TRBJ1-2; 8 positions agree with TRBD1. This CDR3 comprises 14 residues. CDR1 and CDR2 from the germline V gene are KGHSH and LQKENI. The ends lost 3 bases at V and 4 bases at J; junction bases unmatched: 4. The CDR3 DNA is TGTGCCAGCTCACCGGGACAGGAAGCCTATGGCTACACCTTC. Residues: CASSPGQEAYGYTF.

This chain uses TRBV28 with TRBJ1-6; the D is unclear. Trimming shortened V by 6 bases and J by 10 bases, and 16 bases separated the two germline ends. From germline, CDR1 is MDHEN and CDR2 SYDVKM. The length of the CDR3 is 14 residues. The CDR3, as DNA: TGTGCCAGCAGCCCCGGCCGAGCGGGGTCACCCCTCCACTTT. Amino acids: CASSPGRAGSPLHF.

The V gene is TRBV11-2, the J gene TRBJ2-5, with 15 bases lining up with TRBD2. With V trimmed by 1 base and J by 5 bases, 5 bases remained unmatched. Per the germline V gene, CDR1 is SGHAT and CDR2 is FQNNGV. There are 17 residues in the CDR3. CDR3 nucleotide sequence: TGTGCCAGCAGCTTAGGGACTAGCGGGAGGGCGATGGAGACCCAGTACTTC. Translating gives CASSLGTSGRAMETQYF.